This TCR beta chain was observed in a study of cytomegalovirus exposure and HLA in healthy donors. Study-level information: The 110 million or so unique TCR beta sequences, from around 200 million T cells, were found by an earlier analysis. Regarding the study as a whole: Data from an earlier analysis indicated that most TCR beta V segments were productive either about 87% or about 30% of the time.

Both 60 Vbeta primers and 13 Jbeta primers went into the PCR. TCRdb's copy holds only in-frame clones and misses some; the assay was immunoSEQ multiplex PCR. The repertoire holds around 150,000 clones, with about 76% as singletons. Comment on this clone: Its matching antigen is unknown.

Germline lookup yields CDR1 SEHNR and CDR2 FQNEAQ (reference sequence). Trimming cost V 7 bases and J 5 bases, with 15 bases left between them. CDR3 length: 14 amino acids. Material: PBMCs. This sequence was found in a human donor in good health. The chain uses TRBV7-9 and TRBJ2-1, with TRBD2 as a possible D gene (5 bases). This CDR3 is CASTYPGINNEQFF. For the CDR3, the DNA is TGTGCCAGCACCTACCCCGGGATAAACAATGAGCAGTTCTTC.